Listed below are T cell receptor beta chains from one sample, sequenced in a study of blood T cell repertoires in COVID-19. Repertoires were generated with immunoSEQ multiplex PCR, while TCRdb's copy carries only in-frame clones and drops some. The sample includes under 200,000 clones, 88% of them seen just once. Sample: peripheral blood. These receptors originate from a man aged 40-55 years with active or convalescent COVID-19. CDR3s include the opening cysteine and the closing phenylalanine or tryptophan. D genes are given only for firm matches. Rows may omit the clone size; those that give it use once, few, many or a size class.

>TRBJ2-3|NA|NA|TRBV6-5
CASSRTNGLSDTQYF
TGTGCCAGCAGTCGAACAAACGGGTTATCAGATACGCAGTATTTT
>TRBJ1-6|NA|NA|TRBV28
CASRREGSYNSPLHF
TGTGCCAGCAGGCGGGAGGGCTCCTATAATTCACCCCTCCACTTT
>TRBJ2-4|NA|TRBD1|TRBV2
CASSEAWDRGNIQYF
TGTGCCAGCAGTGAAGCCTGGGACAGGGGGAACATTCAGTACTTC
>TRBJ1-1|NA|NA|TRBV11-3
CASCDSRTKKTGAAFF
TGTGCCAGCTGTGATTCCAGAACTAAGAAGACAGGAGCGGCTTTCTTT
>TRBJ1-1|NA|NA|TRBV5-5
CASSRQENTEAFF
TGTGCCAGCAGCCGCCAGGAGAACACTGAAGCTTTCTTT
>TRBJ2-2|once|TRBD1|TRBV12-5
CASGLARSTGATGELFF
TGTGCTAGTGGTTTGGCTCGATCGACAGGGGCCACCGGGGAGCTGTTTTTT
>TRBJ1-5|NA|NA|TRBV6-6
CASSYDRSSQPQHF
TGTGCCAGCAGTTACGACAGAAGCAGCCAGCCCCAGCATTTT
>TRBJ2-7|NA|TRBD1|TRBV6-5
CASSSATGISEQYF
TGTGCCAGCAGTTCCGCGACAGGGATATCCGAGCAGTACTTC
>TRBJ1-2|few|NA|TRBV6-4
CASSDSENGGGYGYTF
TGTGCCAGCAGTGACTCTGAAAATGGGGGAGGGTATGGCTACACCTTC
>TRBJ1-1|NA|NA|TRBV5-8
CASSFGRDTEAFF
TGTGCCAGCAGCTTTGGCAGGGACACTGAAGCTTTCTTT
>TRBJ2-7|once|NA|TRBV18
CASSLSGQTSEQYF
TGTGCCAGCTCACTATCTGGACAGACTTCCGAGCAGTACTTC
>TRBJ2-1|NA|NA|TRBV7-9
CASSLGRMGRIPYNEQFF
TGTGCCAGCAGCTTAGGCCGGATGGGCAGGATACCCTACAATGAGCAGTTCTTC
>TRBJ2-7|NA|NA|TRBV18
CASSASRDEQYF
TGTGCCAGCTCAGCTTCTCGGGACGAGCAGTACTTC
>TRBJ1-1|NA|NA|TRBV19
CASSIRANTEAFF
TGTGCCAGTAGTATTAGAGCGAACACTGAAGCTTTCTTT
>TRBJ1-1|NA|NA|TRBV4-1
CASSQAVPLNTEAFF
TGCGCCAGCAGCCAAGCCGTCCCGTTGAACACTGAAGCTTTCTTT
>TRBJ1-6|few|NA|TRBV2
CASRATQNSYNSPLHF
TGTGCCAGCAGAGCGACCCAAAACTCCTATAATTCACCCCTCCACTTT
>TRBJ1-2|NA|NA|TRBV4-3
CASSQDLWGDGYTF
TGCGCCAGCAGCCAAGATTTGTGGGGGGATGGCTACACCTTC
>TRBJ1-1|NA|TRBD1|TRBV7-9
CASSGYGTGETEAFF
TGTGCCAGCAGCGGATACGGGACAGGGGAGACTGAAGCTTTCTTT
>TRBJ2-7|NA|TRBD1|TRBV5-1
CASSFPGGYEQYF
TGCGCCAGCAGTTTCCCAGGGGGCTACGAGCAGTACTTC
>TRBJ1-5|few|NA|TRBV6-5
CASSVNRNSNQPQHF
TGTGCCAGCAGCGTTAACAGAAATAGCAATCAGCCCCAGCATTTT
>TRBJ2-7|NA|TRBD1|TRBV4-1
CASSQGDRPDSYEQYF
TGCGCCAGCAGCCAAGGGGACAGGCCTGATTCCTACGAGCAGTACTTC
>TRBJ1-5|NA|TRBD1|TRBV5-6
CASSVTGDPLNQPQHF
TGTGCCAGCAGCGTCACAGGGGACCCTCTTAATCAGCCCCAGCATTTT
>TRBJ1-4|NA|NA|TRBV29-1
CSVEASGNEKLFF
TGCAGCGTTGAAGCGTCAGGGAATGAAAAACTGTTTTTT
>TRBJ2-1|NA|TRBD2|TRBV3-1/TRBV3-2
CASSPISGGANEQFF
TGTGCCAGCAGCCCCATAAGCGGGGGGGCCAATGAGCAGTTCTTC
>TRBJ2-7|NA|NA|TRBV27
CASSLSVGSRGYF
TGTGCCAGCAGTTTGAGTGTCGGCTCTCGGGGGTACTTC
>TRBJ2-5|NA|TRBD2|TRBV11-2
CASSRRTSGLYQETQYF
TGTGCCAGCAGCCGAAGGACTAGCGGATTGTACCAAGAGACCCAGTACTTC
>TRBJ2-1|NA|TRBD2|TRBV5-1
CASSWGGDYNEQFF
TGCGCCAGCAGCTGGGGGGGAGACTACAATGAGCAGTTCTTC
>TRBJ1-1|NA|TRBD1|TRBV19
CASRQPGQGKAFF
TGTGCCAGTAGGCAGCCGGGACAGGGTAAAGCTTTCTTT
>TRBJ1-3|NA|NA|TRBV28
CASGSGNTIYF
TGTGCCAGCGGTTCGGGGAACACCATATATTTT
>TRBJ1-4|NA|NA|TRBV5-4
CASRRATNEKLFF
TGTGCCAGCAGGCGGGCAACTAATGAAAAACTGTTTTTT
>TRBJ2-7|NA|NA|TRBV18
CASSPRQGGYEQYF
TGTGCCAGCTCACCAAGACAGGGAGGTTACGAGCAGTACTTC
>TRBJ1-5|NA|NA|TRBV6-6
CASSFPREPQHF
TGTGCCAGCAGCTTCCCCCGGGAGCCCCAGCATTTT
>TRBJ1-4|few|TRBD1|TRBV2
CASSSDRSTNEKLFF
TGTGCCAGCAGTTCGGACAGGTCAACTAATGAAAAACTGTTTTTT
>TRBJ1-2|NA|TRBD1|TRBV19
CASSIQGQLHYGYTF
TGTGCCAGTAGTATACAGGGACAGCTCCACTATGGCTACACCTTC
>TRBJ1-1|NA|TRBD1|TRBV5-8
CASSRRTGLNTEAFF
TGTGCCAGCAGCCGACGGACAGGGTTGAACACTGAAGCTTTCTTT
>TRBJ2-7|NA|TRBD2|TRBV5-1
CASSLGAGGEQYF
TGCGCCAGCAGCTTGGGGGCGGGGGGGGAGCAGTACTTC
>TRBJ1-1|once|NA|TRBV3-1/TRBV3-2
CASSQQGEDTEAFF
TGTGCCAGCAGCCAGCAGGGTGAGGACACTGAAGCTTTCTTT
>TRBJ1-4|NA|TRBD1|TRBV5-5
CASSLGTGREKLFF
TGTGCCAGCAGCTTGGGGACAGGGAGGGAAAAACTGTTTTTT
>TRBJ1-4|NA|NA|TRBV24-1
CATSALEGGRNEKLFF
TGTGCCACCAGTGCCCTGGAGGGGGGGCGAAATGAAAAACTGTTTTTT
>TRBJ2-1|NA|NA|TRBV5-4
CASSLAGVLYNEQFF
TGTGCCAGCAGCTTGGCAGGGGTCCTCTACAATGAGCAGTTCTTC
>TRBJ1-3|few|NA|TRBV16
CASSQGGNSGNTIYF
TGTGCCAGCAGCCAAGGAGGGAACTCTGGAAACACCATATATTTT
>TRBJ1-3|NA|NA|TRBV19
CASSDGGISGNTIYF
TGTGCCAGTAGTGACGGGGGAATCTCTGGAAACACCATATATTTT
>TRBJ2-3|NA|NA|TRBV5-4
CASSLPGTDTQYF
TGTGCCAGCAGCTTGCCGGGGACAGATACGCAGTATTTT
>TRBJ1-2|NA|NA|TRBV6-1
CASSEREWNYGYTF
TGTGCCAGCAGTGAAAGGGAGTGGAACTATGGCTACACCTTC
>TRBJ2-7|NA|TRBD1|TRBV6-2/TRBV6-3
CASSFPDRATYEQYF
TGTGCCAGCAGTTTTCCGGACAGGGCTACCTACGAGCAGTACTTC
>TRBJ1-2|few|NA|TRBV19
CASSNLPGETYYGYTF
TGTGCCAGTAGTAATCTTCCGGGAGAGACATACTATGGCTACACCTTC
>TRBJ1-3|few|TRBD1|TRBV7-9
CASSYLGQGNGNTIYF
TGTGCCAGCAGCTACTTGGGACAGGGGAATGGAAACACCATATATTTT
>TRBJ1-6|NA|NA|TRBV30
CAWSPSPRSPLHF
TGTGCCTGGAGTCCATCCCCGCGTTCACCCCTCCACTTT
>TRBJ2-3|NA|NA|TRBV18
CASSHGGGGDTQYF
TGTGCCAGCTCCCACGGAGGTGGTGGGGATACGCAGTATTTT
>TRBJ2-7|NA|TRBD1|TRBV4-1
CASSQSITGGYEQYF
TGCGCCAGCAGCCAATCAATAACAGGGGGGTACGAGCAGTACTTC
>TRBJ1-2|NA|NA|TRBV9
CASSPHSGRTNYGYTF
TGTGCCAGCAGCCCTCATAGCGGCAGAACTAACTATGGCTACACCTTC
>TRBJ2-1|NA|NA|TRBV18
CASSPWQNPDEQFF
TGTGCCAGCTCACCGTGGCAGAACCCCGATGAGCAGTTCTTC
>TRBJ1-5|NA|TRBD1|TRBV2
CASNRGNSNQPQHF
TGTGCCAGCAACAGGGGGAATAGCAATCAGCCCCAGCATTTT
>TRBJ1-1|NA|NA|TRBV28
CASNPSTVMNTEAFF
TGTGCCAGCAACCCCTCGACAGTGATGAACACTGAAGCTTTCTTT
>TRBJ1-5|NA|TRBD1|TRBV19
CASGDRGGGIQPQHF
TGTGCCAGCGGGGACAGGGGAGGTGGGATTCAGCCCCAGCATTTT